The 12 T cell receptor beta chains in this list originate from one sample, sequenced in a study of siplizumab effects on memory and regulatory T cells. Here immunoSEQ multiplex PCR was the method, and the copy in TCRdb shows in-frame clones only, minus some. The sample includes tens of thousands of clones, 95% to 98% of them seen just once. The sequencing input was naive CD8+ T cells sorted from blood. The origin of the receptors is a human donor in good health.

The rearrangement uses TRBV9 and TRBJ1-1; 8 bases fit TRBD1. Germline V gene data show CDR1 as SGDLS and CDR2 as YYNGEE. This CDR3 region has 14 residues. V was pared by 4 bases and J by 11 bases, with 13 bases of the junction left unmatched. The CDR3 coding sequence is TGTGCCAGCAGCCCCCAGGGGGCCAGGGAAGGTGCTTTCTTT. This translates into CASSPQGAREGAFF.

The chain carries TRBV6-5 and TRBJ2-7; 7 bases map to TRBD2. This CDR3 comprises 12 residues. CDR1 MNHEY and CDR2 SVGAGI come from the germline V gene. Germline trimming cut 3 bases from V and 7 bases from J; bases unmatched to any gene: 3. CDR3 protein: CASSYAGEEQYF. In DNA form, the CDR3 reads TGTGCCAGCAGTTATGCGGGGGAGGAGCAGTACTTC.

J is TRBJ1-1 and V is TRBV9, with D possibly being TRBD1 (5 bases). The CDR3 extends over 13 amino acids. V was cut by 2 bases and J by 4 bases, with 9 bases left in between. Looked up from germline, CDR1 is SGDLS and CDR2 is YYNGEE. The CDR3 region is CASSVGGSTEAFF. The CDR3 DNA reads TGTGCCAGCAGCGTGGGGGGAAGCACTGAAGCTTTCTTT.

The rearrangement links TRBV28 to TRBJ2-1; the D gene is possibly TRBD1 (5 bases). The V and J ends lost 5 bases and 3 bases respectively, with 8 bases between them. This CDR3 has 13 amino acids. Germline assignment: CDR1 MDHEN and CDR2 SYDVKM. The CDR3 region has the DNA TGTGCCAGCAGTACAGACAGCTACAATGAGCAGTTCTTC. It is translated as CASSTDSYNEQFF. Looking up the rest from reference TRBV28 and TRBJ2-1 gives the full variable domain: DVKVTQSSRYLVKRTGEKVFLECVQDMDHENMFWYRQDPGLGLRLIYFSYDVKMKEKGDIPEGYSVSREKKERFSLILESASTNQTSMYLCASSTDSYNEQFFGPGTRLTVL.

The chain uses TRBV30 and TRBJ2-5; D is tentatively TRBD1 or TRBD2 (5 bases each). V lost 4 bases and J 0 bases, leaving 6 bases between the germline ends. The germline V gene encodes CDR1 GTSNPN and CDR2 SVGIG (reference sequence). This CDR3 spans 12 amino acids. CDR3: CAWMGDQETQYF. The CDR3 coding sequence is TGTGCCTGGATGGGGGACCAAGAGACCCAGTACTTC. Looking up the rest from reference TRBV30 and TRBJ2-5 gives the full variable domain: SQTIHQWPATLVQPVGSPLSLECTVEGTSNPNLYWYRQAAGRGLQLLFYSVGIGQISSEVPQNLSASRPQDRQFILSSKKLLLSDSGFYLCAWMGDQETQYFGPGTRLLVL.

The chain combines TRBV7-2 with TRBJ1-2, with D unclear. The ends were cut back, 5 bases at V and 2 bases at J, with 12 bases in the middle. Germline CDR1 reads SGHTA; CDR2 reads FQGNSA. There are 14 residues in the CDR3. The CDR3 region is CASSPPNRNYGYTF. CDR3 nucleotide sequence: TGTGCCAGCAGCCCCCCGAACAGAAACTATGGCTACACCTTC.

The V and J genes are TRBV6-5 and TRBJ2-4; D gene unclear. CDR1 MNHEY and CDR2 SVGAGI come from the germline V gene. The CDR3 is 14 residues long. The ends were cut back, 4 bases at V and 0 bases at J, with 7 bases in the middle. CDR3 loop: CASSSQLAKNIQYF. The CDR3 bases are TGTGCCAGCAGTTCACAGCTAGCCAAAAACATTCAGTACTTC.

The chain uses TRBV7-6 and TRBJ1-1; D is undetermined. Germline V gene sequence: CDR1 SGHVS, CDR2 FNYEAQ. V was trimmed by 1 base and J by 0 bases, leaving 12 bases between them. The CDR3 spans 16 residues. The DNA for the CDR3 is TGTGCCAGCAGCTTAGTGTTAGGGCAGTTGAACACTGAAGCTTTCTTT. It encodes CASSLVLGQLNTEAFF.

CDR3 nucleotide sequence: TGTGCCAGCAGTTTACCCGGGACTAGCGGCAATGAGCAGTTCTTC. Amino acids: CASSLPGTSGNEQFF. This sequence joins TRBV28 and TRBJ2-1; 11 bases fit TRBD2. The ends lost 2 bases at V and 6 bases at J; junction bases unmatched: 3. Per germline, CDR1 MDHEN and CDR2 SYDVKM. CDR3 length equals 15 residues.

The rearrangement uses TRBV2 and TRBJ2-3; perhaps TRBD2 as D (5 bases). CDR3 length equals 14 residues. The germline CDR1 and CDR2 sequences are SNHLY and FYNNEI. V was shortened by 2 bases and J by 0 bases, with 6 bases between the two germline ends. CDR3 protein: CASSELASTDTQYF. In DNA form, the CDR3 reads TGTGCCAGCAGTGAATTAGCGAGCACAGATACGCAGTATTTT.

The chain carries TRBV29-1 and TRBJ2-7; the match to TRBD1 covers 9 bases. The junction had 6 bases not matched to a gene; V was cut back by 6 bases and J by 3 bases. CDR1 is SQVTM, CDR2 ANQGSEA, per germline. The CDR3 has 13 amino acids. Here the CDR3 reads CSVGQGIGYEQYF. CDR3 nucleotides: TGCAGCGTCGGACAGGGGATCGGCTACGAGCAGTACTTC.

This chain connects TRBV4-3 to TRBJ2-7; 12 bases line up with TRBD2. Looked up from germline, CDR1 is LGHNA and CDR2 is YSLEER. The length of the CDR3 is 15 residues. V lost 1 base to trimming and J lost 4 bases; unmatched junction nucleotides: 2. CDR3 sequence: CASSQVTSGSYEQYF. The DNA for the CDR3 is TGCGCCAGCAGCCAAGTGACTAGCGGGAGTTACGAGCAGTACTTC.